The present T cell receptor beta chain was sequenced within a study of graft-versus-host responses after intestinal transplantation. This CDR3 contains 17 residues. Looked up from germline, CDR1 is SGHVS and CDR2 is FNYEAQ. The V segment lost 3 bases and the J segment 5 bases; nucleotides outside the gene matches: 10. Repertoires were generated with immunoSEQ multiplex PCR, while TCRdb's copy carries only in-frame clones and drops some. The sample has approximately 68,000 clones, 85% to 90% seen once. Of note for this clone: The antigen is not known.

The chain is built from TRBV7-6 and TRBJ2-5; 12 bases are a match to TRBD1. This TCR was recovered from a human donor who was the organ donor for an intestinal transplant. The sample in question was unstimulated CD8+ T cells sorted from spleen or lymph node cells, obtained before transplant. The CDR3 region is CASSFTRDRGRGETQYF. CDR3 nucleotide sequence: TGTGCCAGCAGCTTTACCCGGGACAGGGGGCGCGGGGAGACCCAGTACTTC.